This T cell receptor beta chain was sequenced during a study of blood T cell repertoires in COVID-19. This CDR3 region has 13 residues. Germline lookup yields CDR1 LGHDT and CDR2 YNNKEL (reference sequence). V was pared by 4 bases and J by 7 bases, with 3 bases of the junction left unmatched. Assay: immunoSEQ multiplex PCR; the TCRdb copy retains only in-frame clones and omits some. The sample has tens of thousands of clones; around 89% are singletons. To note about this clone: The identical CDR3 is also encoded by other nucleotide sequences in the sample.

The chain is built from TRBV3-1 (or the pseudogene TRBV3-2) and TRBJ1-3; TRBD1 matches 8 bases. The origin of this receptor is a man aged 45-65 years with COVID-19, enrolled during active disease. The sequencing sample was made of peripheral blood. The CDR3 sequence is CASSPGQGNTIYF. As DNA, the CDR3 is TGTGCCAGCAGCCCCGGACAGGGTAACACCATATATTTT.